Presented here are 30 T cell receptor beta chains from one specimen sequenced in a study of blood T cell repertoires in COVID-19 (dated by TCRdb to about 2020). Receptor libraries were prepared by the immunoSEQ multiplex PCR assay. Entries here come from immuneACCESS through TCRdb and include only in-frame sequences with V and J called. Some clones fail to appear in such tables; in the studies checked, an unresolved V gene covers under half of the shortfall, and the cause of the remainder is unknown. The sample profile shows approximately 220,000 clones; 85% to 90% of them were found once. Of the sample, 1.2% falls within the top ten clones. The sequencing sample was made of PBMCs or T cells enriched from blood (not recorded which). These receptors were collected from a man aged 25-45 years who had recovered from COVID-19.

The chain joins TRBV18 to TRBJ2-7, with TRBD1 matching over 8 bases. V gave up 0 bases and J gave up 3 bases; unmatched junction bases: 10. Germline V gives CDR1 KGHSH, CDR2 LQKENI. CDR3 length: 17 residues. The CDR3 region has the DNA TGTGCCAGCTCACCACCTCTCAGGGGGCAGGCTCGCTACGAGCAGTACTTC. Translation gives CASSPPLRGQARYEQYF.

V usage is TRBV9 and J usage is TRBJ2-3; unclear D gene. CDR1 and CDR2 from the germline V gene are SGDLS and YYNGEE. V dropped 0 bases and J dropped 4 bases, with 12 bases sitting between them. There are 15 residues in the CDR3. The CDR3: CASSVESGPADTQYF. The CDR3 DNA reads TGTGCCAGCAGCGTAGAAAGTGGGCCCGCAGATACGCAGTATTTT. Filled out from reference TRBV9 and TRBJ2-3, the complete variable domain reads DSGVTQTPKHLITATGQRVTLRCSPRSGDLSVYWYQQSLDQGLQFLIQYYNGEERAKGNILERFSAQQFPDLHSELNLSSLELGDSALYFCASSVESGPADTQYFGPGTRLTVL.

This chain connects TRBV3-1 (or the pseudogene TRBV3-2) to TRBJ2-1; D gene ambiguous. Germline CDR1 reads LGHDT; CDR2 reads YNNKEL (reference sequence). CDR3 size: 11 residues. Deletions cut 1 base from V and 9 bases from J, with 4 bases between. The CDR3 spells CASSQGVEQFF. DNA for the CDR3: TGTGCCAGCAGCCAAGGCGTTGAGCAGTTCTTC.

J is TRBJ1-5 and V is TRBV6-5; the match to TRBD1 covers 9 bases. Germline V gene lookup returns CDR1 MNHEY and CDR2 SVGAGI. J was trimmed by 7 bases and V by 6 bases; bases with no gene match: 7. The CDR3 has 14 amino acids. CDR3 nucleotides: TGTGCCAGCAGGGACAGGGGAGGGTTGCAGCCCCAGCATTTT. Protein: CASRDRGGLQPQHF.

The V gene is TRBV24-1, the J gene TRBJ1-5, with 10 bases matching TRBD1. The CDR3 runs 16 residues. Looked up from germline, CDR1 is KGHDR and CDR2 is SFDVKD. V was pared by 5 bases and J by 4 bases, with 7 bases of the junction left unmatched. CDR3 protein: CATSANDRGRNQPQHF. Here the CDR3 DNA reads TGTGCCACCAGTGCAAACGACAGGGGGCGGAATCAGCCCCAGCATTTT.

The V call is TRBV7-9, the J call TRBJ2-7; 11 bases are a match to TRBD2. Germline-derived CDR1 and CDR2 are SEHNR and FQNEAQ (reference sequence). This CDR3 is 16 amino acids long. V dropped 5 bases and J dropped 3; count of bases not matched to a gene: 9. The CDR3 protein is CASSRSLAGGLYEQYF. The CDR3 DNA reads as TGTGCCAGCAGCCGCAGCCTAGCGGGGGGCCTCTACGAGCAGTACTTC.

The chain carries TRBV10-1 and TRBJ2-1, with 8 bases that match TRBD2. Germline V gene sequence: CDR1 WNHNN, CDR2 SYGVQD (reference sequence). The CDR3 covers 16 residues. The J segment lost 3 bases and the V segment lost 0 bases, leaving 4 bases of the junction unmatched. CDR3 coding DNA: TGCGCCAGCAGTGAGTCGAAAGGGACTAGCTACAATGAGCAGTTCTTC. Its translation is CASSESKGTSYNEQFF.

This clone was picked up one time. The chain carries TRBV7-2 and TRBJ1-6; 8 bases align to TRBD1. This CDR3 is 15 amino acids long. Trimming at V came to 5 bases and at J to 3 bases, leaving 3 bases not matched to a gene. Per the germline V gene, CDR1 is SGHTA and CDR2 is FQGNSA. The CDR3 region has the DNA TGTGCCAGCAGCGCGACAGGGGACTATAATTCACCCCTCCACTTT. It specifies CASSATGDYNSPLHF.

The chain employs TRBV27 and TRBJ1-2; tentative D call: TRBD1 (5 bases). The CDR3 spans 15 residues. V lost 6 bases and J lost 2, with 16 bases in between. The germline CDR1 and CDR2 sequences are MNHEY and SMNVEV (reference sequence). For the CDR3, the DNA is TGTGCCAGCAGCCGAGGTCAAAACAGGAACTATGGCTACACCTTC. This encodes CASSRGQNRNYGYTF.

The chain has TRBV19 and TRBJ2-2, with D hard to call. This CDR3 is 17 amino acids long. The V and J ends lost 3 bases and 2 bases respectively, with 16 bases between them. CDR1 and CDR2 from the germline V gene are LNHDA and SQIVND (reference sequence). The CDR3, as DNA: TGTGCCAGTAGTATTATTTATCCCCACACAAACACCGGGGAGCTGTTTTTT. As protein: CASSIIYPHTNTGELFF.

The chain has TRBV5-4 and TRBJ2-1; D not resolved. The length of the CDR3 is 16 residues. The germline CDR1 and CDR2 sequences are SGHNT and YYREEE (reference sequence). With 4 bases removed from V and 0 bases from J, the gap between germline ends came to 14 bases. The CDR3 DNA is TGTGCCAGCAGCGTAGGCGGCTCCAACTCCTACAATGAGCAGTTCTTC. Its protein product is CASSVGGSNSYNEQFF.

CDR3 sequence reads: CASSPGLAREQFF. As DNA, the CDR3 is TGTGCCAGCAGCCCCGGACTAGCCCGCGAGCAGTTCTTC. The chain links TRBV6-5 to TRBJ2-1, with 8 bases that match TRBD2. This CDR3 is 13 amino acids long. Trimming at V came to 6 bases and at J to 10 bases, leaving 8 bases not matched to a gene. Germline V gives CDR1 MNHEY, CDR2 SVGAGI.

The gene calls are TRBV27 and TRBJ2-5; 7 nucleotides line up with TRBD2. Germline CDR1 reads MNHEY; CDR2 reads SMNVEV (reference sequence). Trimming at V came to 5 bases and at J to 4 bases, leaving 13 bases not matched to a gene. The CDR3 contains 16 residues. The DNA of the CDR3 is TGTGCCAGCAGTCCTCGACTAGCCGGTGCTGGAGAGACCCAGTACTTC. It yields the protein CASSPRLAGAGETQYF.

The rearrangement links TRBV19 to TRBJ1-1; D not certain. The CDR3 covers 11 residues. Trimming removed 2 bases from V and 7 bases from J, with 5 bases in between. Germline values: CDR1 LNHDA, CDR2 SQIVND (reference sequence). This CDR3 reads CASSITNEAFF. The CDR3 region has the DNA TGTGCCAGTAGTATAACTAATGAAGCTTTCTTT.

The chain has TRBV5-4 and TRBJ2-1, with D tentatively TRBD2 (5 bases). Deletions cut 7 bases from V and 7 bases from J, with 15 bases between. From germline, CDR1 is SGHNT and CDR2 YYREEE (reference sequence). There are 13 residues in the CDR3. DNA of the CDR3: TGTGCCAGCTCTGCCGGGGAATGGAATGAGCAGTTCTTC. Translated: CASSAGEWNEQFF.

The chain uses TRBV2 and TRBJ1-2, with 7 bases identical to TRBD1. The CDR3 runs to 14 residues. Germline loops: CDR1 SNHLY, CDR2 FYNNEI. V was pared by 6 bases and J by 2 bases, with 6 bases of the junction left unmatched. The CDR3: CASRHRGSNYGYTF. CDR3 nucleotides: TGTGCCAGCAGGCACAGGGGATCAAACTATGGCTACACCTTC. Based on the CDR3 plus reference TRBV2 and TRBJ1-2, the full variable domain is EPEVTQTPSHQVTQMGQEVILRCVPISNHLYFYWYRQILGQKVEFLVSFYNNEISEKSEIFDDQFSVERPDGSNFTLKIRSTKLEDSAMYFCASRHRGSNYGYTFGSGTRLTVV.

The rearrangement joins TRBV7-9 to TRBJ1-3; no definite D call. Looked up from germline, CDR1 is SEHNR and CDR2 is FQNEAQ (reference sequence). This CDR3 is built from 14 residues. Trimming shortened V by 0 bases and J by 3 bases, and 6 bases separated the two germline ends. The CDR3 here is CASSLAGSGNTIYF. In nucleotides, the CDR3 is TGTGCCAGCAGCTTAGCCGGGAGTGGAAACACCATATATTTT.

This sequence joins TRBV5-1 and TRBJ2-3; TRBD2 aligns across 11 bases. The CDR3 is 14 amino acids. Germline-derived CDR1 and CDR2 are SGHRS and YFSETQ. V was pared by 5 bases and J by 4 bases, with 3 bases of the junction left unmatched. The CDR3 sequence is CASRLAGDSDTQYF. The CDR3 bases are TGCGCCAGCAGACTAGCGGGAGACTCAGATACGCAGTATTTT. Together with reference TRBV5-1 and TRBJ2-3, the CDR3 gives the full variable domain: KAGVTQTPRYLIKTRGQQVTLSCSPISGHRSVSWYQQTPGQGLQFLFEYFSETQRNKGNFPGRFSGRQFSNSRSEMNVSTLELGDSALYLCASRLAGDSDTQYFGPGTRLTVL.

Only one count was recorded for this clone. V is TRBV29-1 and J is TRBJ2-1; 9 nucleotides line up with TRBD2. V lost 3 bases and J lost 7; bases outside the gene matches: 1. The CDR3 totals 12 residues. CDR1 and CDR2 from the germline V gene are SQVTM and ANQGSEA. In DNA, the CDR3 is TGCAGCGTTGAGGCGGGGGGGAATGAGCAGTTCTTC. This translates into CSVEAGGNEQFF.

The chain uses TRBV27 and TRBJ1-1; unclear D gene. Trimming pared 1 base from V and 0 bases from J, leaving 9 bases between. CDR1 and CDR2 from the germline V gene are MNHEY and SMNVEV (reference sequence). This CDR3 has 15 residues. The CDR3 bases are TGTGCCAGCAGTTTATGGGGAGGCTTGAACACTGAAGCTTTCTTT. It translates to CASSLWGGLNTEAFF.

The rearrangement links TRBV10-3 to TRBJ1-3; 7 nucleotides align to TRBD1. V was clipped by 5 bases and J by 0 bases; unmatched bases: 10. Looked up from germline, CDR1 is ENHRY and CDR2 is SYGVKD. The CDR3 loop spans 17 amino acids. The DNA of the CDR3 is TGTGCCATCAGTAAGAGAGGACAGGAGAGCTCTGGAAACACCATATATTTT. This codes for CAISKRGQESSGNTIYF.

This rearrangement joins TRBV4-1 to TRBJ2-2; a possible D gene is TRBD2 (6 bases). The CDR3 extends over 16 amino acids. The germline CDR1 and CDR2 sequences are MGHRA and YSYEKL. Trimming pared 4 bases from V and 1 base from J, leaving 13 bases between. The CDR3 nucleotides read TGCGCCAGCAGCCGGGGGGACTGGAAGAACACCGGGGAGCTGTTTTTT. It encodes CASSRGDWKNTGELFF.

In its sample, this clone was seen once. The rearrangement links TRBV19 to TRBJ2-7; 14 bases agree with TRBD2. J gave up 2 bases and V 6 bases, and 3 bases lay outside the gene matches. Per germline, CDR1 LNHDA and CDR2 SQIVND (reference sequence). The CDR3 sequence is 15 residues long. CDR3 in amino acids: CASSEGLAGAYEQYF. The DNA for the CDR3 is TGTGCCAGTAGCGAGGGACTAGCGGGAGCCTACGAGCAGTACTTC. Variable domain in full (rest from reference TRBV19 and TRBJ2-7): DGGITQSPKYLFRKEGQNVTLSCEQNLNHDAMYWYRQDPGQGLRLIYYSQIVNDFQKGDIAEGYSVSREKKESFPLTVTSAQKNPTAFYLCASSEGLAGAYEQYFGPGTRLTVT.

The V and J genes are TRBV3-1 (or the pseudogene TRBV3-2) and TRBJ1-1; D remains unclear. The CDR3 covers 13 residues. Germline V CDR1 and CDR2: LGHDT, YNNKEL (reference sequence). Trimming left V 4 bases short and J 1 base short, with 7 bases between. CDR3 region: CASSRRGNTEAFF. The CDR3 DNA sequence: TGTGCCAGCAGCCGAAGAGGGAACACTGAAGCTTTCTTT.

The chain employs TRBV28 and TRBJ2-3, with a possible D match to TRBD2 (6 bases). The V and J ends lost 2 bases and 5 bases respectively, with 11 bases between them. The CDR3 is made up of 14 amino acids. Germline V CDR1 and CDR2: MDHEN, SYDVKM. CDR3 sequence: CASSLREKGDTQYF. CDR3 sequence (DNA): TGTGCCAGCAGTTTACGGGAGAAAGGAGATACGCAGTATTTT.

This clone occurred once. The V call is TRBV7-2, the J call TRBJ2-5; 10 nucleotides match TRBD2. V shed 5 bases and J 7 bases; nucleotides not matched to a gene: 10. The germline CDR1 and CDR2 sequences are SGHTA and FQGNSA. The CDR3 loop spans 15 amino acids. The CDR3 here is CASSAPGTSVRTQYF. CDR3 nucleotide sequence: TGTGCCAGCAGCGCACCCGGGACTAGCGTCAGGACCCAGTACTTC. Looking up the rest from reference TRBV7-2 and TRBJ2-5 gives the full variable domain: GAGVSQSPSNKVTEKGKDVELRCDPISGHTALYWYRQSLGQGLEFLIYFQGNSAPDKSGLPSDRFSAERTGGSVSTLTIQRTQQEDSAVYLCASSAPGTSVRTQYFGPGTRLLVL.

In DNA form, the CDR3 reads TGTGCCAGCAGCTTAGATCTTACCGGGGGCACTGAAGCTTTCTTT. As protein: CASSLDLTGGTEAFF. This chain uses TRBV11-2 with TRBJ1-1; weak D call: TRBD1 (5 bases). This CDR3 is built from 15 residues. Between the trimmed V and J ends, which lost 0 bases and 4 bases, there was a span of 12 bases. The V gene's germline CDR1 is SGHAT and CDR2 FQNNGV.

The chain has TRBV28 and TRBJ2-3; weak D call: TRBD1 (6 bases). Germline CDR1 reads MDHEN; CDR2 reads SYDVKM. Trimming cost V 5 bases and J 7 bases, with 16 bases left between them. The CDR3 spans 14 residues. The chain's CDR3 is CASSLSTGKYTQYF. CDR3 nucleotide sequence: TGTGCCAGCAGTCTCTCGACAGGAAAATATACGCAGTATTTT.

The chain employs TRBV9 and TRBJ1-6, with TRBD1 matching over 8 bases. V lost 4 bases and J lost 8; bases outside the gene matches: 5. The V gene's germline CDR1 is SGDLS and CDR2 YYNGEE. The CDR3 has 14 amino acids. The CDR3 DNA follows: TGTGCCAGCAGCCCAGGGGGCATGGATTCACCCCTCCACTTT. Translated, it gives CASSPGGMDSPLHF.

The J gene is TRBJ2-7, the V gene TRBV10-3; D not certain. Germline V gene sequence: CDR1 ENHRY, CDR2 SYGVKD. This CDR3 is built from 14 residues. V was pared by 6 bases and J by 5 bases, with 17 bases between. The CDR3 region is CAIRTDSMNDEQYF. The CDR3 DNA is TGTGCCATCAGAACAGATAGTATGAACGACGAGCAGTACTTC.